This paragraph reports one T cell receptor beta chain. No cognate antigen has been identified for it. Just one base apart from a much larger clone, this may be a read error. Interpreted using the paper, the time point label stands for: pre-pandemic baseline sample and day 111 after first positive SARS-CoV-2 test. The germline V gene (reference sequence) provides CDR1 LGHDT and CDR2 YNNKEL. Measured from the cysteine to the phenylalanine, the CDR3 is 17 residues long. CDR3 DNA only is kept here, 51 bases in frame from base 1. The sample belongs to a study of kidney transplant recipient with SARS-CoV-2 infection (dated by TCRdb to the early 2020s). The sequencer listed for this sample is Illumina MiSeq. Profiling of the peripheral T cell repertoire targeted human TCRbeta genes. The original methods were these. Beta-binomial modelling was applied to test for differential clonotype abundance so that variability over time was accounted for. Expanded clonotypes were screened against the ImmuneCODE reference database of SARS-CoV-2-associated TCRs and mapped to viral genome regions. Additional analyses of the repertoire looked at TRBV gene usage, CDR3 length, CDR3 amino acid overlap between time points, clonotype abundance distributions and Jaccard similarity. The public reads were reanalyzed by TCRdb: fastp trimming at Q25, MiXCR alignment, in-frame beta chains only. Rows with a matching CDR3 protein are joined into one entry that keeps the most common DNA and genes. The V and J calls were not made by the authors but by TCRdb's processing. A total of some 220,000 distinct CDR3 sequences appear in this sample, around 28% of them only once. The ten largest clones take up nearly 7.5% of the sample.

The rearrangement combines TRBV3-1 with TRBJ2-5, with the D gene not clear enough to name. Sample: a blood sample, taken at baseline and on roughly day 110 from a kidney transplant recipient. The TCR comes from a male patient between 25 and 39 years old who had COVID-19 and was a kidney transplant recipient. Some T cells may originate with the graft donor following a transplant. The DNA sequence follows: TGTGCCCGCAGCTGGACCACTCCCATTTCTTTCTCTGAGACCCAGTACTTC. Its amino acids are CARSWTTPISFSETQYF.